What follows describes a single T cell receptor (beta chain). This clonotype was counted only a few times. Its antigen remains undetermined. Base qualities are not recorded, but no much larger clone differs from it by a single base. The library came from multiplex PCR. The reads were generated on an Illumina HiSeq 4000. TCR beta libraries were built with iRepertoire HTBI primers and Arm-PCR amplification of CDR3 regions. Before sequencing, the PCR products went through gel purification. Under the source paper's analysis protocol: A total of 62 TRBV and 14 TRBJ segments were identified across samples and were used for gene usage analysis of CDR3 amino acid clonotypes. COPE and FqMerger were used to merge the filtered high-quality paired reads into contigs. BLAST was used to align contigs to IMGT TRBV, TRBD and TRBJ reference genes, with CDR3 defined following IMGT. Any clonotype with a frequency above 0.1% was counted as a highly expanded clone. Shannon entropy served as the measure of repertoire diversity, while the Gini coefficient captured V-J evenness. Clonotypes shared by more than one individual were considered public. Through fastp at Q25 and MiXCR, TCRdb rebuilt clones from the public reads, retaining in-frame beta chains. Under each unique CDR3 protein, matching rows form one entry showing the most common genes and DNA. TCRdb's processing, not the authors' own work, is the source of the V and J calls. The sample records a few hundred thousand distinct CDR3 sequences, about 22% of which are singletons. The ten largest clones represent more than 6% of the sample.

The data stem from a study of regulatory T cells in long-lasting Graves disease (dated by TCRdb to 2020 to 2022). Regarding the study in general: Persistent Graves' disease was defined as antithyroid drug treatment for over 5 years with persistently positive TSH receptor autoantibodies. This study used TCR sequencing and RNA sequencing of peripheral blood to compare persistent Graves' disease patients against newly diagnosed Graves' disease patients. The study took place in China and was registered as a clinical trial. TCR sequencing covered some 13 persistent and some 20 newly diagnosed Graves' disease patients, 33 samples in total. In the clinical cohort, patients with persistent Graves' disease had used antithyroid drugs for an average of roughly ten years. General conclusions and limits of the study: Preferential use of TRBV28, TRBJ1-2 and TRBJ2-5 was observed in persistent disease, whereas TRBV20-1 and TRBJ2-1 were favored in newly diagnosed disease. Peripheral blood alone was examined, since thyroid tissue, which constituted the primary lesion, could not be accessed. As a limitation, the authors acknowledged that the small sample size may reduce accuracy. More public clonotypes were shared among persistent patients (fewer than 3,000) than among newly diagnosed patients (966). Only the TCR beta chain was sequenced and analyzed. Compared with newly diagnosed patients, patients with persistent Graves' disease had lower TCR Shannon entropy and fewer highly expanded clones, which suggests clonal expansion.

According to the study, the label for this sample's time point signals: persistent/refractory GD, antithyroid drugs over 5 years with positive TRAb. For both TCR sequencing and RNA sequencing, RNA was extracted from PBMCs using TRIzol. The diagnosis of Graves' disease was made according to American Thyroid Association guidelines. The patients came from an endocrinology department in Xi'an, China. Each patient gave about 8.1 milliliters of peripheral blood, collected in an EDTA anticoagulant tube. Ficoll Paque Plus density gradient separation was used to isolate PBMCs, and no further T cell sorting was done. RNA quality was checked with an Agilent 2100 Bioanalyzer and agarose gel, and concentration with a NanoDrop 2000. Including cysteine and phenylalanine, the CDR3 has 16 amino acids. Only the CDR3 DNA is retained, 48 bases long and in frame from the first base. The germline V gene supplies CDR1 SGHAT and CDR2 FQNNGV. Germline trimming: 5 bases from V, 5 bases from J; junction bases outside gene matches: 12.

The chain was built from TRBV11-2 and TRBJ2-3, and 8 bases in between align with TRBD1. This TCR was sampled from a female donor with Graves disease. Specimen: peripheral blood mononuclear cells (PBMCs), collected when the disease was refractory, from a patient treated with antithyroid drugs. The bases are TGTGCCAGCAGCACCCGGGACAGGATTTTTGTAGATACGCAGTATTTT. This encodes CASSTRDRIFVDTQYF.